This paragraph covers one TCR beta chain sequence. This CDR3 comprises 11 residues. Trimming shortened V by 3 bases and J by 6 bases, and 8 bases separated the two germline ends. Looked up from germline, CDR1 is DFQATT and CDR2 is SNEGSKA (reference sequence). The entry originates in a study of cytomegalovirus exposure and HLA in healthy donors. PCR used 60 Vbeta primers and 13 Jbeta primers. Clones were sequenced by immunoSEQ multiplex PCR, and TCRdb holds only the in-frame ones, with some missing. This sample has 100,000 to 150,000 clones; roughly 75% occur once, and the top ten carry roughly 1.2%. The sample comprised PBMCs. The chain carries TRBV20-1 and TRBJ1-2, with D maybe TRBD1 (5 bases). The source of this sequence is a female donor in good health and CMV-seronegative. The CDR3 protein is CSARQGDGYTF. CDR3 in DNA: TGCAGTGCTAGGCAGGGTGATGGCTACACCTTC.